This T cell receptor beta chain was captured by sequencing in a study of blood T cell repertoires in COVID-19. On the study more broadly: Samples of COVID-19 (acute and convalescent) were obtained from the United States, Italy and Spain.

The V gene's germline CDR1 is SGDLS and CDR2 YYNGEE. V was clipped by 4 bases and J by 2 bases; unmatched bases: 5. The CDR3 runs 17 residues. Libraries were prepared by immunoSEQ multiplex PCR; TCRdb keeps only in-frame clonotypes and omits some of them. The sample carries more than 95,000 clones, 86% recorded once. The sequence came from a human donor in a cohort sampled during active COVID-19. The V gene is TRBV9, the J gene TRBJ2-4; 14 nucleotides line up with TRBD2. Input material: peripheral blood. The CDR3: CASSPGTSGSPKNIQYF. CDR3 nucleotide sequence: TGTGCCAGCAGCCCCGGGACTAGCGGGAGTCCCAAAAACATTCAGTACTTC.